The sequence of this T cell receptor (beta chain) was determined in a study of high-grade serous ovarian cancer treatment subgroups. Sequenced by immunoSEQ multiplex PCR; TCRdb stores in-frame clones only, minus some. The repertoire includes thousands of clones, 75% to 85% of them detected once, and over 4% sits in the top ten. In germline, CDR1 is MDHEN, CDR2 SYDVKM. CDR3 length equals 12 residues. Trimming at V came to 9 bases and at J to 2 bases, leaving 2 bases not matched to a gene. The study, taken as a whole, reports: Repertoire analysis covered CDR3 alone, not CDR1 or CDR2. Same-patient tumor repertoires overlapped at roughly 0.1 to 0.79; different patients barely overlapped.

A word on this clone: Its target is unknown.

The tumor samples were collected prior to definitive surgery or chemotherapy. This receptor was identified in a human donor with high-grade serous ovarian cancer. The chain links TRBV28 to TRBJ2-3; 7 nucleotides agree with TRBD2. Sequencing was carried out using tumor tissue. CDR3 residues: CASGTNTDTQYF. CDR3 nucleotides: TGTGCCAGTGGGACTAACACAGATACGCAGTATTTT.